These T cell receptor beta chains were read from a single sample in a study of shared clonotypes between healthy human individuals. Sequenced by immunoSEQ multiplex PCR; TCRdb stores in-frame clones only, minus some. The data show 630,000 or so clones, nearly 98% seen once. The sequenced sample was naive CD8+ T cells sorted from blood. These receptors came from a man aged 25 to 40 in good health. Each CDR3 is given with its conserved first and last residue. Each record gives: J gene, V gene, D gene, clone size, CDR3 DNA, CDR3 protein. A D gene is named only where the DNA matches it firmly. Only some rows state a clone size, as once, few, many or a class for expanded clones.

j_gene: TRBJ2-2; v_gene: TRBV5-1; d_gene: -; abundance: -; CDR3nt: TGCGCCAGCAGCCCGCCGAACTCCGGGGAGCTGTTTTTT; CDR3aa: CASSPPNSGELFF
j_gene: TRBJ2-5; v_gene: TRBV9; d_gene: -; abundance: -; CDR3nt: TGTGCCAGCAGCGTGGCAGGGACGCAAGAGACCCAGTACTTC; CDR3aa: CASSVAGTQETQYF
j_gene: TRBJ2-1; v_gene: TRBV9; d_gene: -; abundance: -; CDR3nt: TGTGCCAGCAGCGTAGAGCTGGGGGAGGACCACAATGAGCAGTTCTTC; CDR3aa: CASSVELGEDHNEQFF
j_gene: TRBJ2-7; v_gene: TRBV6-5; d_gene: -; abundance: -; CDR3nt: TGTGCCAGCAGTTACGGACAGGGAGGGGCCTACGAGCAGTACTTC; CDR3aa: CASSYGQGGAYEQYF
j_gene: TRBJ2-6; v_gene: TRBV5-4; d_gene: -; abundance: -; CDR3nt: TGTGCCAGCAGCCTTCTAGGGTCTCATCATCCCTCTGGGGCCAACGTCCTGACTTTC; CDR3aa: CASSLLGSHHPSGANVLTF
j_gene: TRBJ2-3; v_gene: TRBV28; d_gene: -; abundance: -; CDR3nt: TGTGCCAGCAGTCCCGACCCGAACACAGATACGCAGTATTTT; CDR3aa: CASSPDPNTDTQYF
j_gene: TRBJ2-3; v_gene: TRBV12-5; d_gene: TRBD1; abundance: -; CDR3nt: TGTGCTAGTGGTGTAACCGGGACAGGGAACACAGATACGCAGTATTTT; CDR3aa: CASGVTGTGNTDTQYF
j_gene: TRBJ2-1; v_gene: TRBV2; d_gene: TRBD1; abundance: -; CDR3nt: TGTGCCAGCAGTGAATTGGGACAGGGTGATGAGCAGTTCTTC; CDR3aa: CASSELGQGDEQFF
j_gene: TRBJ2-7; v_gene: TRBV15; d_gene: -; abundance: -; CDR3nt: TGTGCCACCAGCAGAGACCCAAACTGGCCGGGGGACGAGCAGTACTTC; CDR3aa: CATSRDPNWPGDEQYF
j_gene: TRBJ1-1; v_gene: TRBV11-2; d_gene: TRBD1; abundance: -; CDR3nt: TGTGCCAGCAGCTTAGCCCGGACAGGGAACACTGAAGCTTTCTTT; CDR3aa: CASSLARTGNTEAFF
j_gene: TRBJ1-5; v_gene: TRBV2; d_gene: -; abundance: -; CDR3nt: TGTGCCAGCAGTGAAGCCTGGGCAGTTGATCAGCCCCAGCATTTT; CDR3aa: CASSEAWAVDQPQHF
j_gene: TRBJ2-2; v_gene: TRBV27; d_gene: TRBD1; abundance: -; CDR3nt: TGTGCCAGCAGTTCATATACAACAGGGGGCAACCTCCCCGGGGAGCTGTTTTTT; CDR3aa: CASSSYTTGGNLPGELFF
j_gene: TRBJ2-7; v_gene: TRBV27; d_gene: -; abundance: -; CDR3nt: TGTGCCACCGCCCGGGGGGTCAGGGGCTCCGAGCAGTACTTC; CDR3aa: CATARGVRGSEQYF
j_gene: TRBJ2-7; v_gene: TRBV7-2; d_gene: -; abundance: -; CDR3nt: TGTGCCAGCGGGAGGAACTACGAGCAGTACTTC; CDR3aa: CASGRNYEQYF
j_gene: TRBJ1-5; v_gene: TRBV6-5; d_gene: TRBD1; abundance: -; CDR3nt: TGTGCCAGCAGTATAGACAGGGGTTACCAGCCCCAGCATTTT; CDR3aa: CASSIDRGYQPQHF
j_gene: TRBJ2-5; v_gene: TRBV25-1; d_gene: -; abundance: -; CDR3nt: TGTGCCAGCAGTGACTTACAGCGGAACCAAGAGACCCAGTACTTC; CDR3aa: CASSDLQRNQETQYF
j_gene: TRBJ2-7; v_gene: TRBV27; d_gene: TRBD2; abundance: once; CDR3nt: TGTGCCAGCAGTTTGGTAGCGGGAGATGTTGAGCAGTACTTC; CDR3aa: CASSLVAGDVEQYF
j_gene: TRBJ2-7; v_gene: TRBV28; d_gene: -; abundance: -; CDR3nt: TGTGCCAGCAGTCCCCAGGCGGCCCTCTACGAGCAGTACTTC; CDR3aa: CASSPQAALYEQYF
j_gene: TRBJ2-7; v_gene: TRBV4-1; d_gene: -; abundance: -; CDR3nt: TGCGCCAGCAGCCTACACCAATCCGGGACCGCCTACGAGCAGTACTTC; CDR3aa: CASSLHQSGTAYEQYF
j_gene: TRBJ1-5; v_gene: TRBV7-8; d_gene: -; abundance: -; CDR3nt: TGTGCCAGCAGCACAGGAGGCGGCAATCAGCCCCAGCATTTT; CDR3aa: CASSTGGGNQPQHF
j_gene: TRBJ2-7; v_gene: TRBV10-3; d_gene: TRBD1; abundance: -; CDR3nt: TGTGCTATCAGTGAGCGAGACAGGGGTATCCACGAGCAGTACTTC; CDR3aa: CAISERDRGIHEQYF
j_gene: TRBJ1-4; v_gene: TRBV5-1; d_gene: -; abundance: -; CDR3nt: TGCGCCAGCAGCTCCTGGACGGGAAGGAATGAAAAACTGTTTTTT; CDR3aa: CASSSWTGRNEKLFF
j_gene: TRBJ2-7; v_gene: TRBV7-9; d_gene: TRBD1; abundance: -; CDR3nt: TGTGCCAGCAGATCGGACAGGGACTACGAGCAGTACTTC; CDR3aa: CASRSDRDYEQYF
j_gene: TRBJ2-7; v_gene: TRBV18; d_gene: -; abundance: -; CDR3nt: TGTGCCAGCTCACGAATACCGTCCGGGTACGAGCAGTACTTC; CDR3aa: CASSRIPSGYEQYF
j_gene: TRBJ1-3; v_gene: TRBV6-5; d_gene: -; abundance: -; CDR3nt: TGTGCCAGCAGTAAAGATCAGGGGTCAGGAAACACCATATATTTT; CDR3aa: CASSKDQGSGNTIYF
j_gene: TRBJ2-7; v_gene: TRBV5-4; d_gene: TRBD1; abundance: -; CDR3nt: TGTGCCAGCAGCTTTTCGCAGGGGGTGAACGAGCAGTACTTC; CDR3aa: CASSFSQGVNEQYF
j_gene: TRBJ2-3; v_gene: TRBV9; d_gene: -; abundance: -; CDR3nt: TGTGCCAGCAGCGAGAGGGATCAATTGGGCACAGATACGCAGTATTTT; CDR3aa: CASSERDQLGTDTQYF
j_gene: TRBJ2-7; v_gene: TRBV4-1; d_gene: -; abundance: -; CDR3nt: TGCGCCAGCAGCCAAGATTTAGCTAGCTACTACGAGCAGTACTTC; CDR3aa: CASSQDLASYYEQYF
j_gene: TRBJ2-5; v_gene: TRBV4-1; d_gene: TRBD1; abundance: -; CDR3nt: TGCGCCAGCAGCCCGGACAGGACCTCCCGGGAGACCCAGTACTTC; CDR3aa: CASSPDRTSRETQYF
j_gene: TRBJ1-1; v_gene: TRBV28; d_gene: -; abundance: -; CDR3nt: TGTGCCAGCAGTTTTTTGGGGGGCAACACTGAAGCTTTCTTT; CDR3aa: CASSFLGGNTEAFF
j_gene: TRBJ2-7; v_gene: TRBV19; d_gene: TRBD2; abundance: once; CDR3nt: TGTGCCAGTATTGCCGGGACTAGCGGCGCCTACGAGCAGTACTTC; CDR3aa: CASIAGTSGAYEQYF
j_gene: TRBJ1-5; v_gene: TRBV4-1; d_gene: -; abundance: -; CDR3nt: TGCGCCAGCAGCCAATTTCTATTTCAGCCCCAGCATTTT; CDR3aa: CASSQFLFQPQHF
j_gene: TRBJ2-2; v_gene: TRBV18; d_gene: -; abundance: -; CDR3nt: TGTGCCAGCTCACCTTCGCAGGTCAGGCTGTTTTTT; CDR3aa: CASSPSQVRLFF
j_gene: TRBJ2-5; v_gene: TRBV20-1; d_gene: -; abundance: -; CDR3nt: TGCAGTGCTAGAAATGTAGAGACCCAGTACTTC; CDR3aa: CSARNVETQYF
j_gene: TRBJ2-1; v_gene: TRBV4-1; d_gene: TRBD2; abundance: -; CDR3nt: TGCGCCAGCAGCCATCGACTAGCGGGGGCGGACAATGAGCAGTTCTTC; CDR3aa: CASSHRLAGADNEQFF
j_gene: TRBJ1-1; v_gene: TRBV11-2; d_gene: -; abundance: -; CDR3nt: TGTGCCAGCAGCCAGAAGAACACTGAAGCTTTCTTT; CDR3aa: CASSQKNTEAFF
j_gene: TRBJ2-1; v_gene: TRBV18; d_gene: -; abundance: -; CDR3nt: TGTGCCAGCTCACCGGAGCGGGTAAGCTCCTACAATGAGCAGTTCTTC; CDR3aa: CASSPERVSSYNEQFF
j_gene: TRBJ2-2; v_gene: TRBV7-9; d_gene: TRBD2; abundance: -; CDR3nt: TGTGCCAGCAGCCCGAGGCTGGCGGGAGGAGCCAACACCGGGGAGCTGTTTTTT; CDR3aa: CASSPRLAGGANTGELFF
j_gene: TRBJ2-5; v_gene: TRBV9; d_gene: TRBD2; abundance: -; CDR3nt: TGTGCCAGCAGCGGGACTAGCGGGTGGGAGACCCAGTACTTC; CDR3aa: CASSGTSGWETQYF
j_gene: TRBJ2-7; v_gene: TRBV11-3; d_gene: -; abundance: -; CDR3nt: TGTGCCAGCAGCCCCGACAGTTCCTACGAGCAGTACTTC; CDR3aa: CASSPDSSYEQYF
j_gene: TRBJ1-2; v_gene: TRBV5-1; d_gene: TRBD1; abundance: -; CDR3nt: TGCGCCAGCAGCTTAGGACAGGGTTTGGACTATGGCTACACCTTC; CDR3aa: CASSLGQGLDYGYTF
j_gene: TRBJ2-1; v_gene: TRBV4-3; d_gene: -; abundance: -; CDR3nt: TGCGCCAGCAGACAAGGGGTACAGTCTAGCTCCTACAATGAGCAGTTCTTC; CDR3aa: CASRQGVQSSSYNEQFF
j_gene: TRBJ1-1; v_gene: TRBV4-1; d_gene: -; abundance: -; CDR3nt: TGCGCCAGCAGCCAAGTCGGACAGTACATGAACACTGAAGCTTTCTTT; CDR3aa: CASSQVGQYMNTEAFF
j_gene: TRBJ2-7; v_gene: TRBV7-2; d_gene: -; abundance: -; CDR3nt: TGTGCCAGCAGCTTATACAGGGTGAAGTACGAGCAGTACTTC; CDR3aa: CASSLYRVKYEQYF
j_gene: TRBJ2-7; v_gene: TRBV28; d_gene: -; abundance: -; CDR3nt: TGTGCCAGCAGTTCGAATCCACGACGGCCAGGTGGGTACGAGCAGTACTTC; CDR3aa: CASSSNPRRPGGYEQYF
j_gene: TRBJ2-5; v_gene: TRBV7-9; d_gene: -; abundance: -; CDR3nt: TGTGCCAGCAGCCCCCCGCTGGCAGGACAAGAGACCCAGTACTTC; CDR3aa: CASSPPLAGQETQYF
j_gene: TRBJ1-1; v_gene: TRBV30; d_gene: TRBD1; abundance: -; CDR3nt: TGTGCCTGGAACAGGGGTGACACTGAAGCTTTCTTT; CDR3aa: CAWNRGDTEAFF
j_gene: TRBJ2-1; v_gene: TRBV5-4; d_gene: -; abundance: -; CDR3nt: TGTGCCAGCATGTCTTGGGGGGAGAGTTACAATGAGCAGTTCTTC; CDR3aa: CASMSWGESYNEQFF
j_gene: TRBJ2-1; v_gene: TRBV2; d_gene: TRBD2; abundance: -; CDR3nt: TGTGCCAGCAGGGGACTATTCGATGAGCAGTTCTTC; CDR3aa: CASRGLFDEQFF
j_gene: TRBJ2-3; v_gene: TRBV4-3; d_gene: TRBD2; abundance: -; CDR3nt: TGCGCCAGCAGCCAATGGCTTCCTAGCGGGAGCGTACACACAGATACGCAGTATTTT; CDR3aa: CASSQWLPSGSVHTDTQYF
j_gene: TRBJ2-1; v_gene: TRBV27; d_gene: TRBD2; abundance: few; CDR3nt: TGTGCCAGCAGTTTTTCGTGGGGGGGTATTAATGAGCAGTTCTTC; CDR3aa: CASSFSWGGINEQFF
j_gene: TRBJ2-7; v_gene: TRBV27; d_gene: TRBD2; abundance: -; CDR3nt: TGTGCCAGCAGCCCTCCGGGGGGACACGAGCAGTACTTC; CDR3aa: CASSPPGGHEQYF
j_gene: TRBJ2-7; v_gene: TRBV29-1; d_gene: -; abundance: -; CDR3nt: TGCAGCGTACATTTGGGAGGCTACGAGCAGTACTTC; CDR3aa: CSVHLGGYEQYF
j_gene: TRBJ1-5; v_gene: TRBV30; d_gene: -; abundance: -; CDR3nt: TGTGCCTGGAGTTATACAGGGATGGGGGGCTTCCATCAGCCCCAGCATTTT; CDR3aa: CAWSYTGMGGFHQPQHF
j_gene: TRBJ2-4; v_gene: TRBV2; d_gene: TRBD1; abundance: -; CDR3nt: TGTGCCAGCATGAACATACAGGGGGCTACACGAAACATTCAGTACTTC; CDR3aa: CASMNIQGATRNIQYF